A few counts support the clone carrying this T cell receptor (beta chain). These data originate in a study of T-cell memory formation after mild COVID-19. CDR3 size: 14 residues. Trimming shortened V by 7 bases and J by 0 bases, and 13 bases separated the two germline ends. Germline V gives CDR1 MNHNY, CDR2 SVGAGI (reference sequence). TCRdb fed the 5' RACE reads into MiXCR, producing one record per CDR3 protein. The table has fewer than 250,000 distinct CDR3 sequences, around 25% seen once. This sequence originates from an adult woman who had mild COVID-19 (a few samples of this study predate the infection). Cell type and time point are not known. The chain is built from TRBV6-6 and TRBJ2-7, with a tentative D call TRBD2 (6 bases). Sequencing used PBMCs or a T cell subset sorted from them (not recorded which). The CDR3 here is CASTLSGGSYEQYF. The CDR3 region has the DNA TGTGCCAGCACCCTTAGCGGCGGCTCCTACGAGCAGTACTTC.